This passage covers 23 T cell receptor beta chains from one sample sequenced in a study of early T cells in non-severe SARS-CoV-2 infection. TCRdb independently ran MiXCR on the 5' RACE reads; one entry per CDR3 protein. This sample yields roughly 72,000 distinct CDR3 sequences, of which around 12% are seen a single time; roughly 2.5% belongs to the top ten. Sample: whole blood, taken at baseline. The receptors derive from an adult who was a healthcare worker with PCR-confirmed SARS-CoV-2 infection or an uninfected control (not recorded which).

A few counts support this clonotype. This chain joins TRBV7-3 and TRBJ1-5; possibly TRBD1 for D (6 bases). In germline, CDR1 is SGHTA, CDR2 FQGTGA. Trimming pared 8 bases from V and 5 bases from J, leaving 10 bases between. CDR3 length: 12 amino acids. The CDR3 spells CASRDIHQPQHF. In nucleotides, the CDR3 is TGTGCCAGCCGGGACATCCATCAGCCCCAGCATTTT.

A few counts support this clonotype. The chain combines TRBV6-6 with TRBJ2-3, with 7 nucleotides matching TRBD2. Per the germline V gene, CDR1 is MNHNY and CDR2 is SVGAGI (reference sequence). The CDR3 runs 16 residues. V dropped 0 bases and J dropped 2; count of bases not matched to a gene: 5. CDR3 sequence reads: CASSYSPSGYTDTQYF. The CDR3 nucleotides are TGTGCCAGCAGTTACTCGCCTAGCGGCTACACAGATACGCAGTATTTT.

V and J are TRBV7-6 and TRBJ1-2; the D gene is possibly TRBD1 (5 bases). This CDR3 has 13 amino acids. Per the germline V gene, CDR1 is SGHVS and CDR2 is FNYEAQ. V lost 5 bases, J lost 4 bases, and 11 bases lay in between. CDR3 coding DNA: TGTGCCAGCAGCCCGGGGGGTTTCTATGGCTACACCTTC. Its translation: CASSPGGFYGYTF. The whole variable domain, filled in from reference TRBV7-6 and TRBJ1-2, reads GAGVSQSPRYKVTKRGQDVALRCDPISGHVSLYWYRQALGQGPEFLTYFNYEAQQDKSGLPNDRFSAERPEGSISTLTIQRTEQRDSAMYRCASSPGGFYGYTFGSGTRLTVV.

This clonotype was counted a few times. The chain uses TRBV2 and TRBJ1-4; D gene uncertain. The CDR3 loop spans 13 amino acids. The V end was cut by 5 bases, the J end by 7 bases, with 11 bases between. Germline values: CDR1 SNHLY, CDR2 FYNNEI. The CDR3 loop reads CASSPSLIEKLFF. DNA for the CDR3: TGTGCCAGCAGTCCTAGCCTGATTGAAAAACTGTTTTTT.

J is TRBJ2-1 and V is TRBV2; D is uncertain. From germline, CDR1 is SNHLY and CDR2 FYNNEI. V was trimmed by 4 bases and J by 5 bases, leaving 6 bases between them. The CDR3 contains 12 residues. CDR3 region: CASSVQNNEQFF. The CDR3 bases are TGTGCCAGCAGTGTCCAGAACAATGAGCAGTTCTTC.

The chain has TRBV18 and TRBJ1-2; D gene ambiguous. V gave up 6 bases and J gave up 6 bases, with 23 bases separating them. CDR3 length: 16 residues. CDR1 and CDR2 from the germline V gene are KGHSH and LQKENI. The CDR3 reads CASSQRAGLDPHGYTF. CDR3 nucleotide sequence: TGTGCCAGCTCTCAAAGGGCCGGACTTGACCCTCATGGCTACACCTTC.

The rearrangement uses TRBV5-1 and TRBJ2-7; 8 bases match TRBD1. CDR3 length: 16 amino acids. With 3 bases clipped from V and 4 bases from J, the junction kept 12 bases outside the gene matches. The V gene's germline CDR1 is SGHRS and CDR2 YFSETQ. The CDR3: CASSSRTGKVVYEQYF. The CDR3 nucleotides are TGCGCCAGCAGCTCCCGGACAGGGAAGGTTGTATACGAGCAGTACTTC.

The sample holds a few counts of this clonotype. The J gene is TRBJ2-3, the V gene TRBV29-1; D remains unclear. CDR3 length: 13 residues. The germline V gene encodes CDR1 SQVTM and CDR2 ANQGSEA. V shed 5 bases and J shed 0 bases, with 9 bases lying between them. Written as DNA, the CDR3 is TGCAGCGTTCAGATCCCTAGCACAGATACGCAGTATTTT. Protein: CSVQIPSTDTQYF.

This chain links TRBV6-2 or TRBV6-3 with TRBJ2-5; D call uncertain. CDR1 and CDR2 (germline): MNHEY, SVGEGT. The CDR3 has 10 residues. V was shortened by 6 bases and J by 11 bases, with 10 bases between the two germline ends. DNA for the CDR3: TGTGCCAGCAGCCAAGGAGCTCAGTACTTC. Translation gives CASSQGAQYF.

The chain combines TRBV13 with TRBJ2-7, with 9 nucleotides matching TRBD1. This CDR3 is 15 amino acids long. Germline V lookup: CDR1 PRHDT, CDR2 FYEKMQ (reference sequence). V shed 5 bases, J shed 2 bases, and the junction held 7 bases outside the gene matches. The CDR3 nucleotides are TGTGCCAGCAGCCCACAGGGGGCGCGTCCCTACGAGCAGTACTTC. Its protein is CASSPQGARPYEQYF. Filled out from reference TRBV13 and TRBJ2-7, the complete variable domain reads AAGVIQSPRHLIKEKRETATLKCYPIPRHDTVYWYQQGPGQDPQFLISFYEKMQSDKGSIPDRFSAQQFSDYHSELNMSSLELGDSALYFCASSPQGARPYEQYFGPGTRLTVT.

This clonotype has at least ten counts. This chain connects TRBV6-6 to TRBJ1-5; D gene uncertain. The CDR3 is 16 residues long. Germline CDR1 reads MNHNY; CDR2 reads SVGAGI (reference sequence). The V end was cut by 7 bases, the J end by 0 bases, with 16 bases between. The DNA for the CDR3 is TGTGCCAGCAATTGGATTCTCAGGACTAGCAATCAGCCCCAGCATTTT. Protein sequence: CASNWILRTSNQPQHF.

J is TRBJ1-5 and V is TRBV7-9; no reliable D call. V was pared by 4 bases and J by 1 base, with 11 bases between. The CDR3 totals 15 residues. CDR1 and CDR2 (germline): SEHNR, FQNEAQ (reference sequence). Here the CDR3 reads CASSSSVGSNQPQHF. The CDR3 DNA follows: TGTGCCAGCAGCTCTTCCGTAGGAAGCAATCAGCCCCAGCATTTT. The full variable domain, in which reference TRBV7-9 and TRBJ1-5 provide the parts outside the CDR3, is DTGVSQNPRHKITKRGQNVTFRCDPISEHNRLYWYRQTLGQGPEFLTYFQNEAQLEKSRLLSDRFSAERPKGSFSTLEIQRTEQGDSAMYLCASSSSVGSNQPQHFGDGTRLSIL.

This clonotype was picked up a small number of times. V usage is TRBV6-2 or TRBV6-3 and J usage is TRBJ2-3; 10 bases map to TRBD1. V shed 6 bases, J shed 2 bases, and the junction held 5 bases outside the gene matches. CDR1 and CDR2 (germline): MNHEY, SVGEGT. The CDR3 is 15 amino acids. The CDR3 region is CASRRDRGHTDTQYF. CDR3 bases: TGTGCCAGCAGACGGGACAGGGGACACACAGATACGCAGTATTTT.

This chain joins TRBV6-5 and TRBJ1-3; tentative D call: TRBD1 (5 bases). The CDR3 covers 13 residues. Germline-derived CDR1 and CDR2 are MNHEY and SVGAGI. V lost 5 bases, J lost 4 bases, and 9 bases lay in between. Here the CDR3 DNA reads TGTGCCAGCAGTGTGACAGAAGGAAACACCATATATTTT. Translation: CASSVTEGNTIYF.

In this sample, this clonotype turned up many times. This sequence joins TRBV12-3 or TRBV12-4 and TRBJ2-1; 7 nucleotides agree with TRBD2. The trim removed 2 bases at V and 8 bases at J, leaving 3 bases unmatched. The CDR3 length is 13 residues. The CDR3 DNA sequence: TGTGCCAGCAGTTTATGGGGGAGGGATGAGCAGTTCTTC. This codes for CASSLWGRDEQFF.

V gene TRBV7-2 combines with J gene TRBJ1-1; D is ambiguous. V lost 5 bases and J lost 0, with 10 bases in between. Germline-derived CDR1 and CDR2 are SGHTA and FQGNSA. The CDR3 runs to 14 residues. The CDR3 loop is CASSPSRLNTEAFF. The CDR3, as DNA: TGTGCCAGCAGCCCCTCACGACTGAACACTGAAGCTTTCTTT.

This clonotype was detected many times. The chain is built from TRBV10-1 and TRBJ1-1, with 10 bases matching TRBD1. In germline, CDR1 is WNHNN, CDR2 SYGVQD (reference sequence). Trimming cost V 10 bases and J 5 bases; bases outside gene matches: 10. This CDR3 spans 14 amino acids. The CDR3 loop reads CANRDRGIGTEAFF. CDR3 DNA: TGCGCCAACAGGGACAGGGGAATTGGTACTGAAGCTTTCTTT.

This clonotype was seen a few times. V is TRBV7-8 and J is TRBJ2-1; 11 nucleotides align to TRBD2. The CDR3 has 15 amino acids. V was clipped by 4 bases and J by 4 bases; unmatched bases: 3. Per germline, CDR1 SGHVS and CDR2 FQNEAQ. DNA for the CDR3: TGTGCCAGCAGCTCGTCTAGCGGGGGGTACAATGAGCAGTTCTTC. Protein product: CASSSSSGGYNEQFF.

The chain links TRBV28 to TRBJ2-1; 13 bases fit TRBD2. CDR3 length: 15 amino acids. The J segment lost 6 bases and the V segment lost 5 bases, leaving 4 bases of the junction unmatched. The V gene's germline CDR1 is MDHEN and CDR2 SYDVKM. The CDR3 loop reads CASSTRTSGGNEQFF. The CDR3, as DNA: TGTGCCAGCAGTACCCGGACTAGCGGGGGCAATGAGCAGTTCTTC.

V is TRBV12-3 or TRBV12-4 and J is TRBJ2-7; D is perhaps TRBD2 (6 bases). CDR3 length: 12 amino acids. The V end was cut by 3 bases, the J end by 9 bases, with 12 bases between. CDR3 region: CASSFGPEGQYF. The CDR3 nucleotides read TGTGCCAGCAGTTTCGGCCCGGAGGGGCAGTACTTC.

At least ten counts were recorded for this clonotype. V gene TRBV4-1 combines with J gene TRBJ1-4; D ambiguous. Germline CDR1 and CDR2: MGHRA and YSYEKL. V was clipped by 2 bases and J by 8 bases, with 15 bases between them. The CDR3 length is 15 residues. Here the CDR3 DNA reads TGCGCCAGCAGCCAATCCCTTCTCGGCCTAGAAAAACTGTTTTTT. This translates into CASSQSLLGLEKLFF.

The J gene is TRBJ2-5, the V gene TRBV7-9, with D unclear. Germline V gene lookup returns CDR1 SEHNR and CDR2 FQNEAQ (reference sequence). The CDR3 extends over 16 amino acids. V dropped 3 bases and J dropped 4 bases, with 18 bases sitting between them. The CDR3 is CASSLGVVGSGETQYF. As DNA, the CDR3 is TGTGCCAGCAGCTTGGGTGTCGTGGGGTCTGGAGAGACCCAGTACTTC.

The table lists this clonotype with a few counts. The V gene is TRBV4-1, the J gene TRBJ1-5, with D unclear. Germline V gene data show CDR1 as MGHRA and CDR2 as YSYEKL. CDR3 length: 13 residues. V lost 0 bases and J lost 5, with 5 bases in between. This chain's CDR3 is CASSQDRDQPQHF. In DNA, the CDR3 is TGCGCCAGCAGCCAAGACAGAGATCAGCCCCAGCATTTT.